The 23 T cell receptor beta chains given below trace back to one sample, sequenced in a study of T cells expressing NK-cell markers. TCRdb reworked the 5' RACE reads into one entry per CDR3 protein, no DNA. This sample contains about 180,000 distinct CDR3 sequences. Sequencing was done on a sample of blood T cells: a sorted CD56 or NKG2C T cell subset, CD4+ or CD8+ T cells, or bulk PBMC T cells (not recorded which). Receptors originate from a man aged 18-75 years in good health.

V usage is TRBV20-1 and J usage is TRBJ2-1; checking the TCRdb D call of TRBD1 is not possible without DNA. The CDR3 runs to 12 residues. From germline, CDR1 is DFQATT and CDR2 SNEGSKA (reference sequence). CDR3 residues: CSASGGYNEQFF.

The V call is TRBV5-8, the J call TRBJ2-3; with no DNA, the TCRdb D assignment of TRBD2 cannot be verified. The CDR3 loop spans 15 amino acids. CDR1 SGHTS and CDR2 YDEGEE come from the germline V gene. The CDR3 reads CASSFRGATGGTQYF.

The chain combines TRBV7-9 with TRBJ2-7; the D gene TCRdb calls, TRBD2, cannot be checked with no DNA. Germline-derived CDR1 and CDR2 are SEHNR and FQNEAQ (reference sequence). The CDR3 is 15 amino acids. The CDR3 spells CASSLLSGGEDEQYF.

The CDR3 region is CASSQEVQVPGELFF. The V gene is TRBV4-1, the J gene TRBJ2-2; the TCRdb call, TRBD1, lacks DNA for checking. Germline CDR1 reads MGHRA; CDR2 reads YSYEKL. CDR3 size: 15 residues.

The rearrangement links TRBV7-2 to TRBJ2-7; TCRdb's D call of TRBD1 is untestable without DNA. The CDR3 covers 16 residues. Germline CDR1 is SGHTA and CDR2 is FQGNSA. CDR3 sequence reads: CASSTLQGAVNYEQYF.

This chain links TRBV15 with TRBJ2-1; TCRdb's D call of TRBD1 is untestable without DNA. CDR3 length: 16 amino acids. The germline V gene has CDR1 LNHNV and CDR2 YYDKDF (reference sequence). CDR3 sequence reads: CATSRDPTSPGGEQFF.

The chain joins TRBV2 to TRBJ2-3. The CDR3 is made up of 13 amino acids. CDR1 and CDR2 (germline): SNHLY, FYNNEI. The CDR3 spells CASRGLVTDTQYF.

The chain's CDR3 is CASSLSLDGVLDEKLFF. J is TRBJ1-4 and V is TRBV27. Germline assignment: CDR1 MNHEY and CDR2 SMNVEV (reference sequence). The CDR3 covers 17 residues.

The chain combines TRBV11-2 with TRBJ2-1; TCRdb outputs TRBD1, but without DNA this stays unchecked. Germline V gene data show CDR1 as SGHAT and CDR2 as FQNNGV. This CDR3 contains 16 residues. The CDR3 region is CASSPDRGLSYNEQFF.

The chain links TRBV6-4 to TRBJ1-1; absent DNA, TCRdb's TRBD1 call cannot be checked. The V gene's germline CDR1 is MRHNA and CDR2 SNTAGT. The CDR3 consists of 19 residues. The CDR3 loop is CASRLRGAVVSFLDTEAFF.

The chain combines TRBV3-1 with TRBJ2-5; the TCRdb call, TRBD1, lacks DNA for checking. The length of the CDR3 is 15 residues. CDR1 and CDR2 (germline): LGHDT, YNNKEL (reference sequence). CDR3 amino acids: CASSQAGRFQETQYF.

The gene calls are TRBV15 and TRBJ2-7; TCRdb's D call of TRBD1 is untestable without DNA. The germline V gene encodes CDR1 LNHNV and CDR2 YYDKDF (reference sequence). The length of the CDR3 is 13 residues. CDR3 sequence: CATSRGGNYEQYF.

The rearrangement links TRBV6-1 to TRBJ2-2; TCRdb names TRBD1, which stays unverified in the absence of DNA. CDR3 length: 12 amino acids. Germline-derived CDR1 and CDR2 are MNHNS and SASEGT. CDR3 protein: CATLLNTGELFF.

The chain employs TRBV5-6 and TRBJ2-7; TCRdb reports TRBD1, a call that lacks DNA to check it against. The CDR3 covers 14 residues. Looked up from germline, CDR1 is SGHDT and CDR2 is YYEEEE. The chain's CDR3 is CASSFGTTGYEQYF.

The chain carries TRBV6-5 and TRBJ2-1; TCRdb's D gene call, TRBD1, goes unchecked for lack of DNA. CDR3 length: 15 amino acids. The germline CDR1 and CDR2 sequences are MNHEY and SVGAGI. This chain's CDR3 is CASSYTGGLVNEQFF.

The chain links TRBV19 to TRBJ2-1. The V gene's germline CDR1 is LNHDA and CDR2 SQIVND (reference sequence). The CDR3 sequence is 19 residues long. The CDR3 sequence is CASRISAFFDSSSYNEQFF.

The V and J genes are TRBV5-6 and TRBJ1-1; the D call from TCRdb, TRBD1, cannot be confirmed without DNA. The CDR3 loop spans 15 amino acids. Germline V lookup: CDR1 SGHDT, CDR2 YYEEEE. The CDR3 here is CASSLSGTGETEAFF.

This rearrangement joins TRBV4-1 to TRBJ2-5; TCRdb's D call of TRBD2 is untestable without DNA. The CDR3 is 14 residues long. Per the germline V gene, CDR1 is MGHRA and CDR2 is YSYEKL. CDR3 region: CASRSSGISETQYF.

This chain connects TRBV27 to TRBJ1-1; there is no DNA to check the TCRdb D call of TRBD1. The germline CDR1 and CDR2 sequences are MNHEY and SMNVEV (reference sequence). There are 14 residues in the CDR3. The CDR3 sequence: CASSTDSLNTEAFF.

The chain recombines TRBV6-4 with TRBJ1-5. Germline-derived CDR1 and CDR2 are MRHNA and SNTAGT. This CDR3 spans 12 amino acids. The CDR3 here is CARQGSNQPQHF.

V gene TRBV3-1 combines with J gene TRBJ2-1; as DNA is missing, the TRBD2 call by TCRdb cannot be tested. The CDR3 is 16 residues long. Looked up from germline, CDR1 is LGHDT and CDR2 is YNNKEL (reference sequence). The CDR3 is CASSSRTSGGPDEQFF.

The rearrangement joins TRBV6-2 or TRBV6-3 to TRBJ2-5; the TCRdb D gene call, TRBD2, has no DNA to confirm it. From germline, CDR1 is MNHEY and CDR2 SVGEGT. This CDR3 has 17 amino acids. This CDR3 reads CASREPGLAGGSITQYF.

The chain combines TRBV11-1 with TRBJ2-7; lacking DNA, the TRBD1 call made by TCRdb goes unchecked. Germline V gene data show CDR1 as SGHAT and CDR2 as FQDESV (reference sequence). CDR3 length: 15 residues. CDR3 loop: CASSQDRIRPHEQYF. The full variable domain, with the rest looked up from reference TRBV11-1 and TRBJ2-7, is EAEVAQSPRYKITEKSQAVAFWCDPISGHATLYWYRQILGQGPELLVQFQDESVVDDSQLPKDRFSAERLKGVDSTLKIQPAELGDSAMYLCASSQDRIRPHEQYFGPGTRLTVT.